The rows below give T cell receptor beta chains drawn from one sample of a study of cytomegalovirus exposure and HLA in healthy donors. Sequencing was performed with immunoSEQ multiplex PCR; in TCRdb, only in-frame clones are kept and a portion is missing. The sample table sets out tens of thousands of clones. The sequenced material came from PBMCs. These TCRs come from a man aged 25 to 40 in good health and CMV-seronegative. Both conserved end residues are part of each CDR3. The D gene is left open where the match is weak.

TRBV7-9,-,TRBJ1-3,CASCRGVSGNTIYF,TGTGCCAGTTGTAGAGGCGTCTCTGGAAACACCATATATTTT
TRBV7-9,-,TRBJ1-2,CASSLPNYGYGYTF,TGTGCCAGCAGCTTACCCAACTATGGCTATGGCTACACCTTC
TRBV6-5,-,TRBJ1-1,CASYNGAEAFF,TGTGCCAGCTATAATGGGGCCGAAGCTTTCTTT
TRBV30,TRBD1,TRBJ2-1,CAWEQGDGDEQFF,TGTGCCTGGGAGCAGGGGGACGGCGATGAGCAGTTCTTC
TRBV5-1,-,TRBJ1-2,CASSLEENWGYTF,TGCGCCAGCAGCTTGGAGGAGAATTGGGGCTACACCTTC
TRBV29-1,TRBD2,TRBJ2-1,CSVENPGGNNEQFF,TGCAGCGTTGAAAATCCGGGAGGGAACAATGAGCAGTTCTTC
TRBV18,TRBD1,TRBJ1-2,CASSPPAGGIYGYTF,TGTGCCAGCTCACCCCCCGCAGGGGGCATCTATGGCTACACCTTC
TRBV29-1,-,TRBJ1-2,CSVGGGAGSGYTF,TGCAGCGTTGGGGGGGGCGCAGGGTCTGGCTACACCTTC
TRBV6-5,-,TRBJ1-6,CASSPMSSYNSPLHF,TGTGCCAGCAGCCCCATGAGCTCCTATAATTCACCCCTCCACTTT
TRBV30,TRBD2,TRBJ2-7,CAWSVPPSGQYEQYF,TGTGCCTGGAGTGTGCCGCCTAGCGGGCAATACGAGCAGTACTTC
TRBV15,TRBD1,TRBJ1-2,CATSGRTGTNYGYTF,TGTGCCACCAGCGGCCGGACAGGAACTAACTATGGCTACACCTTC
TRBV28,-,TRBJ1-2,CASSGGGGRHYGYTF,TGTGCCAGCAGTGGAGGCGGGGGGCGTCACTATGGCTACACCTTC
TRBV5-1,TRBD1,TRBJ1-1,CASSAGQGLLSTEAFF,TGCGCCAGCAGCGCCGGACAGGGTCTCTTATCCACTGAAGCTTTCTTT
TRBV7-6,-,TRBJ2-6,CASSLAVAGLGSGANVLTF,TGTGCCAGCAGCTTAGCTGTGGCAGGCCTGGGCTCTGGGGCCAACGTCCTGACTTTC
TRBV6-6,-,TRBJ2-4,CASSYSDSILKNIQYF,TGTGCCAGCAGTTACTCGGACAGTATACTCAAAAACATTCAGTACTTC
TRBV6-6,TRBD1,TRBJ2-1,CASSYDRVYNEQFF,TGTGCCAGCAGTTACGACAGGGTCTACAATGAGCAGTTCTTC
TRBV7-9,-,TRBJ2-2,CASSFILTGELFF,TGTGCCAGCAGCTTTATACTTACCGGGGAGCTGTTTTTT
TRBV4-1,TRBD2,TRBJ2-1,CASSQIPGLGGEDEQFF,TGCGCCAGCAGCCAAATACCGGGACTAGGGGGTGAGGATGAGCAGTTCTTC
TRBV10-3,TRBD1,TRBJ1-4,CAISETVGQKREKLFF,TGTGCCATCAGTGAAACTGTGGGACAGAAAAGAGAAAAACTGTTTTTT
TRBV6-6,TRBD2,TRBJ2-7,CASTASGSPYEQYF,TGTGCCAGCACCGCTAGCGGGAGTCCCTACGAGCAGTACTTC
TRBV5-5,-,TRBJ1-2,CASSGADYGYTF,TGTGCCAGCAGCGGGGCAGACTATGGCTACACCTTC
TRBV5-4,TRBD1,TRBJ1-6,CASRPGQGNSPLHF,TGTGCCAGCAGACCGGGACAGGGTAATTCACCCCTCCACTTT
TRBV5-1,-,TRBJ2-2,CASSPWGEGTGELFF,TGCGCCAGCAGCCCCTGGGGTGAGGGCACCGGGGAGCTGTTTTTT
TRBV9,-,TRBJ1-5,CASSVAGLSNQPQHF,TGTGCCAGCAGCGTAGCTGGGCTCAGCAATCAGCCCCAGCATTTT
TRBV28,-,TRBJ1-2,CASSLLRDTSQGTF,TGTGCCAGCAGTTTACTCCGGGACACATCTCAAGGGACCTTC
TRBV7-2,TRBD2,TRBJ2-3,CASSSGLGPDTQYF,TGTGCCAGCAGCTCGGGACTAGGACCAGATACGCAGTATTTT
TRBV5-4,-,TRBJ1-2,CASSLFQGQSLGGYTF,TGTGCCAGCAGCTTATTCCAGGGGCAGTCTCTGGGGGGCTACACCTTC
TRBV6-5,-,TRBJ1-1,CASSPGSGVHTEAFF,TGTGCCAGCAGTCCCGGGTCGGGGGTACACACTGAAGCTTTCTTT
TRBV6-4,TRBD1,TRBJ1-2,CASSANPDRGHGYTF,TGTGCCAGCAGTGCGAACCCGGACAGGGGCCATGGCTACACCTTC
TRBV5-1,-,TRBJ2-7,CASSSQGSSYEQYF,TGCGCCAGCAGCTCACAGGGTTCATCCTACGAGCAGTACTTC
TRBV18,-,TRBJ1-5,CASSPQSNQPQHF,TGTGCCAGCTCACCCCAATCCAATCAGCCCCAGCATTTT
TRBV7-6,-,TRBJ2-7,CASSLGPGDNEQYF,TGTGCCAGCAGCTTGGGCCCAGGTGACAACGAGCAGTACTTC
TRBV4-3,TRBD1,TRBJ2-7,CASSPTATGPYEQYF,TGCGCCAGCAGCCCCACCGCGACAGGGCCCTACGAGCAGTACTTC
TRBV18,-,TRBJ1-6,CASSPQTRNNSPLHF,TGTGCCAGCTCACCACAGACACGAAATAATTCACCCCTCCACTTT
TRBV5-1,-,TRBJ2-3,CASSFIGGIDTQYF,TGCGCCAGCAGCTTCATCGGCGGGATAGATACGCAGTATTTT
TRBV2,-,TRBJ2-2,CASSGQLLGETGELFF,TGTGCCAGCAGCGGACAGTTACTGGGAGAGACCGGGGAGCTGTTTTTT
TRBV6-1,-,TRBJ2-7,CASTGRQAYEQYF,TGTGCCAGTACAGGGCGTCAGGCCTACGAGCAGTACTTC
TRBV6-6,TRBD1,TRBJ2-7,CASRPDRDSYEQYF,TGTGCCAGCAGACCGGACAGGGATTCCTACGAGCAGTACTTC
TRBV4-3,TRBD1,TRBJ1-2,CASSLQGVDGYTF,TGCGCCAGCAGCCTCCAGGGGGTCGATGGCTACACCTTC
TRBV19,TRBD2,TRBJ2-1,CASSLLAGGLRDEQFF,TGTGCCAGTAGTCTACTAGCGGGAGGCCTCCGGGATGAGCAGTTCTTC